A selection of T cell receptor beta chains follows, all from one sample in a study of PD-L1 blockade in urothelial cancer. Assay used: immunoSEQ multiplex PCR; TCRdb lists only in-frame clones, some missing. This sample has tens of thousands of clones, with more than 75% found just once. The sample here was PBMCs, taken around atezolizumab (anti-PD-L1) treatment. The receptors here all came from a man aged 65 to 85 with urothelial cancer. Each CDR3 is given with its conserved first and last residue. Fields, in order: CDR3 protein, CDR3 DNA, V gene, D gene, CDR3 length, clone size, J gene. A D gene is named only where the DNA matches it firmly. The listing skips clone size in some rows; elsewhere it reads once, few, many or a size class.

CAISESAGGSYNEQFF	TGTGCCATCAGTGAGTCAGCGGGGGGCTCCTACAATGAGCAGTTCTTC	TRBV10-3	TRBD2	16	-	TRBJ2-1
CASSVLSGANVLTF	TGTGCCAGCAGTGTCCTATCTGGGGCCAACGTCCTGACTTTC	TRBV28	-	14	-	TRBJ2-6
CASSPSTGGIYEQYF	TGTGCCAGCTCACCGTCGACAGGGGGCATCTACGAGCAGTACTTC	TRBV18	TRBD1	15	-	TRBJ2-7
CASSPSKETQYF	TGTGCCAGCTCACCATCAAAAGAGACCCAGTACTTC	TRBV18	-	12	-	TRBJ2-5
CASSGQGNTEAFF	TGTGCCAGCAGTGGACAGGGGAACACTGAAGCTTTCTTT	TRBV6-5	TRBD1	13	-	TRBJ1-1
CASSLGASGRPGDNEQFF	TGTGCCAGCAGCTTGGGGGCTAGCGGGAGGCCCGGGGACAATGAGCAGTTCTTC	TRBV7-6	TRBD2	18	few	TRBJ2-1
CASSPADRWKDNEQFF	TGTGCCAGCAGCCCCGCGGACAGGTGGAAGGACAATGAGCAGTTCTTC	TRBV27	TRBD1	16	-	TRBJ2-1
CASSPGQNSGNTIYF	TGTGCCAGCAGTCCGGGACAGAACTCTGGAAACACCATATATTTT	TRBV2	TRBD1	15	few	TRBJ1-3
CAWSAGGARSPFF	TGTGCCTGGAGTGCTGGGGGGGCGCGAAGTCCGTTCTTC	TRBV30	-	13	-	TRBJ2-1
CAWAPGQTNEKLFF	TGTGCCTGGGCTCCGGGACAGACTAATGAAAAACTGTTTTTT	TRBV30	TRBD1	14	-	TRBJ1-4
CASLRGLTYNEQFF	TGTGCCAGCCTCCGGGGACTCACCTACAATGAGCAGTTCTTC	TRBV6-6	-	14	-	TRBJ2-1
CASSLEPGAQVVNTF	TGTGCCAGCAGCTTAGAACCAGGGGCGCAAGTGGTCAACACCTTC	TRBV11-3	-	15	-	TRBJ1-2
CAISVGRGGEQYF	TGTGCCATCAGTGTTGGTCGGGGGGGCGAGCAGTACTTC	TRBV10-3	TRBD2	13	once	TRBJ2-7
CASSPYSNQPQHF	TGTGCCAGCTCACCGTATAGCAATCAGCCCCAGCATTTT	TRBV18	-	13	-	TRBJ1-5
CASSPSGGGNTIYF	TGTGCCAGCAGCCCTTCGGGGGGGGGAAACACCATATATTTT	TRBV9	-	14	-	TRBJ1-3
CASSAETGVNQPQHF	TGTGCCAGCAGCGCGGAGACAGGGGTCAATCAGCCCCAGCATTTT	TRBV9	TRBD1	15	-	TRBJ1-5
CASGLAGVGLNEQFF	TGTGCCAGCGGTCTAGCGGGAGTGGGTCTCAATGAGCAGTTCTTC	TRBV27	TRBD2	15	-	TRBJ2-1
CASSSLGAVQFF	TGTGCCAGCAGCTCCCTTGGGGCAGTGCAGTTCTTC	TRBV7-9	-	12	-	TRBJ2-1
CASSRDRNYGYTF	TGTGCCAGCAGCCGAGACAGGAACTATGGCTACACCTTC	TRBV5-4	-	13	once	TRBJ1-2
CASSPSGTRMGTDTQYF	TGTGCCAGCAGCCCATCCGGGACTAGAATGGGCACAGATACGCAGTATTTT	TRBV5-5	TRBD2	17	once	TRBJ2-3
CASRQQGNSNQPQHF	TGTGCCAGTCGGCAACAGGGAAATAGCAATCAGCCCCAGCATTTT	TRBV19	-	15	-	TRBJ1-5
CASSYLGLASTDTQYF	TGTGCCAGCAGCTACCTTGGACTAGCGAGCACAGATACGCAGTATTTT	TRBV9	TRBD2	16	-	TRBJ2-3
CASSLEASGTPYEQYF	TGTGCCAGCAGCTTAGAGGCTAGCGGGACCCCCTACGAGCAGTACTTC	TRBV7-2	TRBD2	16	once	TRBJ2-7
CASSLDRYEQYF	TGCGCCAGCAGCTTGGACAGATACGAGCAGTACTTC	TRBV5-1	-	12	-	TRBJ2-7
CASKVGVATNTEAFF	TGTGCCAGCAAAGTAGGAGTGGCGACGAACACTGAAGCTTTCTTT	TRBV2	-	15	-	TRBJ1-1
CASFRIPGNTIYF	TGTGCCAGCTTCAGGATTCCTGGAAACACCATATATTTT	TRBV18	-	13	few	TRBJ1-3
CASVRGSTDTQYF	TGTGCCAGCGTTCGCGGTTCAACGGATACGCAGTATTTT	TRBV28	-	13	-	TRBJ2-3
CASSRIGRGPWEKLFF	TGTGCCAGCAGCCGAATAGGGAGGGGACCTTGGGAAAAACTGTTTTTT	TRBV14	-	16	-	TRBJ1-4
CASSVNTGELFF	TGTGCCAGCAGTGTTAATACCGGGGAGCTGTTTTTT	TRBV2	-	12	once	TRBJ2-2
CASSPGAQGAAEAFF	TGTGCCAGCTCACCAGGGGCTCAGGGGGCCGCTGAAGCTTTCTTT	TRBV18	TRBD1	15	-	TRBJ1-1
CASSLGGGGMNTEAFF	TGTGCCAGCAGCTTAGGAGGGGGGGGGATGAACACTGAAGCTTTCTTT	TRBV7-9	-	16	-	TRBJ1-1
CASSKVRQGEGPYEQYF	TGTGCCAGCAGCAAGGTAAGACAGGGCGAGGGGCCCTACGAGCAGTACTTC	TRBV21-1	-	17	-	TRBJ2-7
CASSRIASLDEQYF	TGTGCCAGCAGCCGAATAGCGTCACTCGACGAGCAGTACTTC	TRBV5-4	-	14	-	TRBJ2-7
CASSIGGSGPYEQYF	TGTGCCAGTAGTATTGGAGGGTCTGGCCCCTACGAGCAGTACTTC	TRBV19	-	15	-	TRBJ2-7
CASSDPGGLSNEKLFF	TGTGCCAGCAGTGATCCAGGGGGCCTCTCTAATGAAAAACTGTTTTTT	TRBV6-1	TRBD1	16	-	TRBJ1-4
CASSLTVSGANVLTF	TGCGCCAGCAGCTTGACAGTCTCTGGGGCCAACGTCCTGACTTTC	TRBV5-1	-	15	-	TRBJ2-6
CASSDGDQPQHF	TGTGCCAGCAGTGACGGGGATCAGCCCCAGCATTTT	TRBV2	-	12	once	TRBJ1-5
CASSLGQSYNEQFF	TGTGCCAGCAGCTTGGGACAGTCCTACAATGAGCAGTTCTTC	TRBV5-6	-	14	-	TRBJ2-1
CASSSRGRWSGELFF	TGTGCCAGCAGCTCCAGGGGGCGCTGGTCCGGGGAGCTGTTTTTT	TRBV7-2	TRBD1	15	-	TRBJ2-2
CASSDGTAVF	TGTGCCAGCAGTGACGGGACAGCCGTCTTC	TRBV6-6	TRBD1	10	-	TRBJ1-2
CASSSGQANYNEQFF	TGCGCCAGCAGCTCCGGACAGGCAAACTACAATGAGCAGTTCTTC	TRBV5-1	TRBD1	15	-	TRBJ2-1
CARSSHAPGLLLAKNIQYF	TGTGCCAGAAGTTCCCATGCGCCAGGACTGTTACTAGCCAAAAACATTCAGTACTTC	TRBV5-3	-	19	-	TRBJ2-4
CASTIMGQPYGYTF	TGTGCCAGCACAATTATGGGACAGCCCTATGGCTACACCTTC	TRBV28	TRBD1	14	few	TRBJ1-2
CASSQFTQDTANTGELFF	TGCGCCAGCAGCCAATTCACCCAGGACACCGCGAACACCGGGGAGCTGTTTTTT	TRBV4-1	-	18	-	TRBJ2-2
CASSLRQGGETQYF	TGCGCCAGCAGCTTAAGGCAGGGTGGGGAGACCCAGTACTTC	TRBV5-1	-	14	once	TRBJ2-5
CASSQAPGNTEAFF	TGCGCCAGCAGCCAAGCTCCAGGGAACACTGAAGCTTTCTTT	TRBV4-1	-	14	-	TRBJ1-1
CASSLGQVGYGYTF	TGTGCCAGCAGTCTTGGACAGGTGGGCTATGGCTACACCTTC	TRBV28	TRBD1	14	-	TRBJ1-2
CASSLAQGAAEAFF	TGCGCCAGCAGCTTGGCCCAGGGGGCGGCTGAAGCTTTCTTT	TRBV5-1	TRBD1	14	-	TRBJ1-1
CASRITGSPTDTQYF	TGTGCCAGCAGAATTACAGGGTCCCCCACAGATACGCAGTATTTT	TRBV6-5	-	15	-	TRBJ2-3
CASSVAQGALEQFF	TGTGCCAGCAGTGTGGCCCAGGGGGCGCTTGAGCAGTTCTTC	TRBV6-4	TRBD1	14	-	TRBJ2-1
CASSRQALYEQYF	TGTGCCAGTAGTAGACAGGCCCTCTACGAGCAGTACTTC	TRBV19	-	13	-	TRBJ2-7
CSVDPGLRSYNEQFF	TGCAGCGTTGACCCAGGGCTGAGGTCCTACAATGAGCAGTTCTTC	TRBV29-1	-	15	-	TRBJ2-1